These 7 T cell receptor beta chains share one sample of origin, sequenced in a study of T cell responses to AZD1222 COVID-19 vaccine. Only in-frame clones appear in the TCRdb table, and some are missing; sequencing was by immunoSEQ multiplex PCR. The table includes 250,000 to 300,000 clones, 90% to 95% detected once. The sequencing used peripheral blood, collected 28 days after the second AZD1222 dose. The receptors derive from an adult who received the AZD1222 COVID-19 vaccine.

This chain joins TRBV11-2 and TRBJ1-2, with 10 bases identical to TRBD1. Germline CDR1 is SGHAT and CDR2 is FQNNGV. Losses at the gene ends were 6 bases for V and 7 bases for J; bases not matched to a gene: 5. The CDR3 has 13 amino acids. This chain's CDR3 is CASRRTGGSGYTF. The CDR3 nucleotides read TGTGCCAGCAGACGGACAGGGGGATCTGGCTACACCTTC.

The rearrangement uses TRBV5-1 and TRBJ2-3; 10 bases are a match to TRBD2. This CDR3 has 14 amino acids. Germline lookup yields CDR1 SGHRS and CDR2 YFSETQ. V trimming: 2 bases; J trimming: 7 bases; junction bases outside the gene matches: 4. Here the CDR3 reads CASSLAGGPHTQYF. In DNA form, the CDR3 reads TGCGCCAGCAGCTTAGCGGGGGGGCCTCATACGCAGTATTTT.

The CDR3 DNA follows: TGCGCCAGCAGCCAAGATGGGGTGGCGGGGGGGCACAATGAGCAGTTCTTC. Protein product: CASSQDGVAGGHNEQFF. The rearrangement links TRBV4-1 to TRBJ2-1, with 9 bases aligning to TRBD2. With V trimmed by 0 bases and J by 5 bases, 8 bases remained unmatched. This CDR3 comprises 17 residues. Germline V gene sequence: CDR1 MGHRA, CDR2 YSYEKL.

J is TRBJ1-2 and V is TRBV20-1; no definite D call. The length of the CDR3 is 12 residues. V lost 3 bases and J lost 5, with 10 bases in between. Per the germline V gene, CDR1 is DFQATT and CDR2 is SNEGSKA (reference sequence). CDR3 nucleotides: TGCAGTGCTAGTGGATCTCTTTATGGCTACACCTTC. Translating it yields CSASGSLYGYTF.

V usage is TRBV28 and J usage is TRBJ1-2; D is undetermined. The V end lost 6 bases, the J end lost 8 bases, and 28 bases lay between the germline ends. The germline gives CDR1 MDHEN, CDR2 SYDVKM. CDR3 length equals 17 residues. This chain's CDR3 is CASRSVGSRTLLDGYTF. The CDR3 DNA follows: TGTGCCAGCAGATCTGTGGGGAGCAGAACTCTCTTGGACGGCTACACCTTC.

The chain uses TRBV5-8 and TRBJ1-5; no clear D gene. This CDR3 has 15 amino acids. V lost 3 bases to trimming and J lost 5 bases, with 15 bases between them. The germline V gene has CDR1 SGHTS and CDR2 YDEGEE. The CDR3 nucleotides are TGTGCCAGCAGCTCCCCCGAACAGACTTATCAGCCCCAGCATTTT. It encodes CASSSPEQTYQPQHF.

The genes are TRBV9 and TRBJ2-1, with TRBD1 matching 7 bases. V dropped 0 bases and J dropped 9; count of bases not matched to a gene: 9. Germline loops: CDR1 SGDLS, CDR2 YYNGEE. The CDR3 extends over 15 amino acids. CDR3 DNA: TGTGCCAGCAGCGTAGCGCCAGGGGGATTGGGTGAGCAGTTCTTC. Translation: CASSVAPGGLGEQFF.